This TCR beta chain comes out of a study of cytomegalovirus exposure and HLA in healthy donors (dated by TCRdb to about 2017). For context, the study as a whole: In an earlier analysis of around 540 of the donors, about 260 Gb of sequence data and 90 million to 120 million unique TCR beta sequences from about 180 million T cells were reported. An early release covering roughly 640 HLA-typed donors comprised about 300 gigabases of sequencing data and 85 million or so unique TCR sequences. Among the roughly 430 genotyped donors, around 81% belonged to the genetic ancestry cluster associated with self-reported Caucasian donors. The aim of the study was to test whether cataloging public T cell receptors could identify signatures of past pathogen exposure. The T cell repertoires of roughly 660 subjects were profiled by immunosequencing and related to cytomegalovirus serostatus. Along with the roughly 700-subject first cohort, a separate validation cohort of approximately 110 different subjects was used. High-throughput TCR immunosequencing, statistical association of individual TCRs with disease status, and machine learning were combined to predict cytomegalovirus infection status. A later analysis re-analyzed previously published TCR beta repertoires from roughly 600 donors and added high-resolution HLA genotyping to study TCR occurrence patterns. Rather than using new phenotypic data, the later analysis identified candidate immune exposures from TCR beta sequences and from how often those sequences occurred across donors. In an earlier analysis of 500 to 650 of the donors, high-throughput TCR beta sequencing was used to judge whether each TCR beta V gene segment behaved as functional or pseudogenic. Alongside the repertoire data, information on donor age, sex, ethnicity and CMV serostatus was compiled. A later genetic analysis took genome-wide SNP genotypes for about 65% of the 666 donors and used that subset as a discovery cohort. Every discovery cohort repertoire had been produced on one sequencing platform. HLA typing covered class I and class II loci at four-digit resolution. Typing coverage varied by locus: roughly 629-640 donors for A, B, C, DRB1 and DQB1; roughly 500 for DQA1; around 570 for DPA1; about 450 for DPB1. A handful of DR-DQ haplotypes were handled as single units for association and clustering because linkage in the cohort was strong. Across roughly 420 genotyped donors of the cohort, an average of about 250,000 unique TCR beta nucleotide sequences per donor were sequenced, and approximately 17% of those sequences were non-productive. Here is what the overall study found, with its caveats: It was suggested by the authors that the approach could potentially be generalized to other disease states and immunological phenotypes. In an earlier analysis of some 500 of the donors, most TCR beta V segments were observed in productive rearrangements about 90% or about 30% of the time, broadly matching IMGT annotations. Linkage disequilibrium might explain the correlated functional status among segregating V segments, but an unknown experimental factor could not be ruled out. A later genetic analysis reported fewer N-insertions in productive TCRs among donors in an Asian-associated ancestry cluster than the approximately 670-donor mean. At a false discovery rate of 0.05, a later analysis linked some 17,000 TCR beta sequences to specific HLA alleles. A later analysis found that HLA-associated TCR beta chains were more clonally expanded and had lower generation probabilities than equally common non-associated chains. Three of the identified cytomegalovirus-associated TCR beta chains were confirmed in vitro to be specific for cytomegalovirus antigens. A further reported finding was that TCR beta sequences accurately predicted the HLA-A and HLA-B alleles for most subjects in the first cohort. The study gave a list of about 150 TCR beta chains associated with cytomegalovirus. This cohort had only TCR beta chains sequenced, and the lack of alpha or paired-chain data limited which features could be detected. Because some donors lacked HLA typing at each locus, the association tests relied only on the typed subset. While some public TCRs were present in many individuals, most TCR sequences turned up only very rarely across donors. The classifier was reported to diagnose cytomegalovirus status with high specificity and sensitivity in both the original and validation cohorts. A later genetic analysis associated a missense DCLRE1C variant with V-gene and J-gene trimming of TCR beta chains, and an independent cohort replicated the association. CMV serostatus was the only immune exposure information available for the cohort. According to a later analysis, most CMV-associated TCR beta chains appeared to be HLA-restricted, and the HLA associations seemed to be driven largely by CMV exposure. According to a later analysis, parvovirus B19, influenza, CMV and Epstein-Barr virus appeared linked to several top co-occurrence clusters. Presence/absence analyses assumed roughly uniform sequencing depth across donors, an assumption that may not hold. When HLA alleles, especially DR and DQ, strongly co-occurred, TCR associations were difficult to assign to individual alleles. A cluster of highly shared sequence variants was judged likely to be a technical artifact of the sequencing pipeline. According to a later analysis, TCR association rates differed among HLA loci, with DRB1 alleles showing the most associated TCRs and HLA-C alleles showing the fewest. Around 16 rarely observed V segments, including chromosome 9 orphons, were excluded from the earlier analysis of approximately 600 of the donors because counts were too low.

The cohort comprised some 700 healthy bone marrow donors. At the time of sampling, all cohort members were nominally healthy, though unrecorded immune exposures were likely present. The donor tested CMV seronegative and was one of the 352 seronegative cohort members. Every donor gave a peripheral blood sample, and the peripheral blood mononuclear cells from that sample were used for TCR beta sequencing. Genomic DNA was extracted from the blood cell samples with the Qiagen DNeasy Blood Extraction Kit. A note on this clone: Its antigen is currently not known.

Library preparation used the immunoSEQ multiplex PCR assay. The multiplex PCR relied on a mix of 60 forward primers for TCR Vbeta segments and 13 reverse primers for TCR Jbeta segments. A multiplex PCR assay on genomic DNA amplified the CDR3 region of rearranged TCR beta genes. Amplified TCR beta libraries were sequenced as 87-base-pair reads on the Illumina HiSeq System. Per the original workflow: A later analysis tallied around 87 million unique TCR beta chains across the 666 repertoires, and some 10 million of those chains were shared by two or more donors. A nearest-neighbor algorithm error-corrected the raw reads and collapsed the reads into unique sequences, merging closely related sequences to remove PCR and sequencing errors. To assign V, D and J gene segments, CDR3 sequences were aligned to IMGT reference sequences. For a sequence to be retained, a match of at least six nucleotides was required to both a V gene segment and a J gene segment. A rearrangement counted as productive if the CDR3 had no stop codons and remained in frame with V and J, and every other rearrangement counted as non-productive. CDR3 was defined according to IMGT convention as the region running from the second conserved V-encoded cysteine to the conserved J-encoded phenylalanine. Sequences without an unambiguous match to a single V gene segment were excluded from the earlier analysis of approximately 600 of the donors. An earlier analysis of a few hundred of the donors classified V segments as functional when productive rearrangements were above 56.7% and as segregating when the standard deviation between donors was above 5%. To diagnose cytomegalovirus status from the catalog of TCR beta chain sequences, a statistical classification framework was built. In a later analysis, TCR nucleotide sequences were compared against IMGT/GENE-DB human TR gene sequences so that V and J genes could be assigned. A later analysis assigned CDR3 sequences and most-parsimonious VDJ recombination scenarios with the TCRdist pipeline. A later analysis defined each TCR beta chain by its CDR3 amino acid sequence plus V-gene family, and excluded reads lacking a unique V-gene family. In a later analysis, around 600 highly shared, low-generation-probability nucleotide sequences were removed to address suspected cross-contamination and a sequencing artifact. A later analysis calculated a clonal expansion index for each public chain from normalized within-repertoire ranks of inferred template counts. Generation probabilities in a later analysis came from a VDJ recombination model fitted to out-of-frame rearrangements, and those results were checked against IGoR. In a later analysis, hypergeometric tests were used to score TCR-TCR, TCR-HLA and TCR-CMV co-occurrence, with a repertoire-size bias correction applied to TCR pairs. A later analysis estimated false discovery rates by permuting HLA or CMV assignments 20 times. In a later analysis, co-occurring TCRs were grouped using DBSCAN, and TCRdist sequence similarity was added for clustering within HLA-allele-positive subsets. For co-occurrence clustering, repertoires with fewer than 30,000 or more than 120,000 public chains were excluded, along with roughly 5 repertoires with anomalous nucleotide sharing. Entries here come from immuneACCESS through TCRdb and include only in-frame sequences with V and J called. Some clones fail to appear in such tables; in the studies checked, an unresolved V gene covers under half of the shortfall, and the cause of the remainder is unknown. V, J and clone size reflect that table, while D and trimming were determined from the DNA. The sample's table lists a count of approximately 120,000 clones. 2% of the sample is taken by the ten largest.

The TCR was taken from a woman between 55 and 75 years old in good health and CMV-seronegative. The source material was PBMCs.

The CDR3 protein sequence reads: CASSRGGLATDTQYF. At the DNA level, the sequence is TGTGCCAGCAGTAGGGGGGGACTAGCTACAGATACGCAGTATTTT. This receptor chain uses TRBV7-3 and TRBJ2-3; 9 junctional bases match TRBD2. Taken from cysteine to phenylalanine, the CDR3 has 15 residues. Only the CDR3 part of the read is kept: 45 bases, read in frame from the first base. V lost 6 bases and J lost 3 bases, and the count of bases not matched to a germline gene is 7. The germline V gene encodes CDR1 SGHTA and CDR2 FQGTGA.